This TCR beta chain derives from a study of glioma-infiltrating T cells after dendritic cell vaccination (dated by TCRdb to about 2016). For the study in its entirety: The cohort included roughly 15 glioblastoma patients drawn from Phase I and II dendritic cell vaccination trials, of whom 9 were newly diagnosed and 6 had recurrent disease. Between 2003 and 2012, patients were given autologous tumor lysate-pulsed dendritic cell vaccination. The vaccine was prepared from monocyte-derived dendritic cells that were cultured for seven days with IL-4 and GM-CSF and then pulsed overnight with autologous tumor lysate. Patients received three intradermal dendritic cell vaccine injections at biweekly intervals in the arm below the axilla. In glioblastoma patients vaccinated with dendritic cells, deep sequencing of TCR beta CDR3 regions served to measure tumor-infiltrating lymphocyte content and to compare repertoires between tumor and blood. Survival after dendritic cell vaccination was correlated with TCR sequencing metrics, including TIL content and tumor-blood repertoire overlap. Results the study describes overall, beyond this receptor: The three-group TCR overlap response model was characterized as speculative, and prospective validation of the model was stated to be required. After dendritic cell vaccination, a higher estimated pretreatment TIL content predicted longer time to progression and overall survival. No direct relationship between TCR clonality and survival was found, suggesting that a diverse polyclonal response may matter. The cohort was small and heterogeneous, with few patients having full blood and tumor sets and even fewer initial-recurrent tumor pairs.

Concerning this clone: The specificity of this receptor is unknown. Base qualities are not at hand, and no much larger clone is one base apart.

What the time point label conveys for this sample: after dendritic cell vaccination, including at tumor progression/relapse. Selection of patients required sufficient residual fresh-frozen tumor tissue and over two years of available survival data. Although molecular status otherwise differed among the glioblastoma patients, no patient had an isocitrate dehydrogenase mutation. PBMC were collected before vaccination, two weeks after the third vaccination, and at tumor progression when it occurred. The Qiagen DNeasy Blood extraction Kit was used to extract genomic DNA. Using the immunoSEQ assay, TCRB CDR3 regions were amplified from roughly 1.8 micrograms of genomic DNA, or from all available DNA when less than that was on hand. The multiplex PCR employed 60 forward primers targeting TCR V beta segments and 13 reverse primers targeting J beta segments. To estimate the number of reads per starting template, synthetic control templates were added to each sample at limiting dilution. The Illumina HiSeq System generated 87 bp sequencing reads. Per the authors' processing: PCR and sequencing errors were removed by a nearest neighbor algorithm that merged closely related sequences. TCR overlap was measured as the percentage of unique tumor TCR beta sequences that were also present in the peripheral blood of the same patient. TCRdb provides this immuneACCESS table in a form limited to in-frame rearrangements. Some clones are lacking; in checked studies, under half of them reflect an unresolved V gene, and why the rest are absent is not known. D and trimming come from the DNA, and the V and J calls and clone size come from that table. The table for this sample lists 65,000 or so clones; around nine tenths of them were counted only once. 9.5% to 13% of the sample is taken by the ten largest.

The sequencing used blood, collected after dendritic cell vaccination. The receptor's source is a human donor with glioblastoma.

The CDR3 protein: CASHLGRTTQFF. The DNA reads TGTGCCTCACACCTTGGCCGAACGACTCAGTTCTTC. The chain couples TRBV2 to TRBJ2-1; the D gene cannot be resolved reliably. V sheds 11 bases and J sheds 13 bases, leaving 21 bases between their ends. From the cysteine up to the phenylalanine, the CDR3 has a length of 12 residues. Here the CDR3 DNA is all that survives: 36 bases in frame from base 1. CDR1 and CDR2, per the germline V gene, are SNHLY and FYNNEI.